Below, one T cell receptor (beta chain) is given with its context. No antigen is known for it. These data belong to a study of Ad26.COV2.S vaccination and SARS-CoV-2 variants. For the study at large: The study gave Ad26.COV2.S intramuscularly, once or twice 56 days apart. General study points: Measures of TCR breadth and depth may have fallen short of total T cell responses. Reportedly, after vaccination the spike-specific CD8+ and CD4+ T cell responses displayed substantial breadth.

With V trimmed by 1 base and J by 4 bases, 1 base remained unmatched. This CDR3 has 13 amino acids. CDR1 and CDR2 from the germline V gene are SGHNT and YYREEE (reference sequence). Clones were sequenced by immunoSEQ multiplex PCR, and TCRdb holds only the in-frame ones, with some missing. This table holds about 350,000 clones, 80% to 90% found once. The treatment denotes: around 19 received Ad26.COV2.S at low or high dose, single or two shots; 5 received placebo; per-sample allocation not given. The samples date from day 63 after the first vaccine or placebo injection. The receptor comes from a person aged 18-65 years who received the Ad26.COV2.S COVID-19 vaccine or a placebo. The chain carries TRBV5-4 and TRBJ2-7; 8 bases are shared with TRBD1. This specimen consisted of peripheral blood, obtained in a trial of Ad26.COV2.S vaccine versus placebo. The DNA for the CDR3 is TGTGCCAGCAGCTTGTGGACAGGGTACGAGCAGTACTTC. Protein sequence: CASSLWTGYEQYF.